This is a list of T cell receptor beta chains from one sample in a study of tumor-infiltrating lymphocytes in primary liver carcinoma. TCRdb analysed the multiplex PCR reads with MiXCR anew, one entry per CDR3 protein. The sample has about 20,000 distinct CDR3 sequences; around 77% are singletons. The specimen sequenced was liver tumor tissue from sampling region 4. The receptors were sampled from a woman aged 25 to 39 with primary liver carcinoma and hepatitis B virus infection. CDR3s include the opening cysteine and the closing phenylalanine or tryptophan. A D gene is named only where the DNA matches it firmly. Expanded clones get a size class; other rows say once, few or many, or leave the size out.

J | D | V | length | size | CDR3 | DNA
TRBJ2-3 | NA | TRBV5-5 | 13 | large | CASSSGFTDTQYF | TGTGCCAGCAGCTCCGGATTCACAGATACGCAGTATTTT
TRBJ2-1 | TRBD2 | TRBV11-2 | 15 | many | CASSSTSGSLGEQFF | TGTGCCAGCAGCTCGACTAGCGGGAGTTTGGGTGAGCAGTTCTTC
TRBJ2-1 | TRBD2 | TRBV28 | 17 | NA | CASTYYGGGLSYNEQSF | TGTGCCAGCACCTACTATGGGGGAGGGCTATCCTACAATGAGCAGTCCTTC
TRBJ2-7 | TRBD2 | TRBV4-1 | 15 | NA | CASSQASSGSYKQYF | TGCGCCAGCAGCCAAGCTTCTAGCGGCAGCTACAAGCAGTACTTC
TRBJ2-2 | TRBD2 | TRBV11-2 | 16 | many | CASSLVALAGTGELFF | TGTGCCAGCAGCTTAGTGGCGCTAGCGGGAACCGGGGAGCTGTTTTTT
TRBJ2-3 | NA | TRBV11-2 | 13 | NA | CASPQTHTDTQYF | TGTGCCAGCCCACAAACTCACACAGATACGCAGTATTTT
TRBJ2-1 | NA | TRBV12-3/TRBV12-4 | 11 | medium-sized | CASSPGQEQFF | TGTGCCAGCAGCCCGGGACAAGAGCAGTTCTTC
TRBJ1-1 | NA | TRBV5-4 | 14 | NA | CASSLRYLNTEAFF | TGTGCCAGCAGCTTGAGGTACTTGAACACTGAAGCTTTCTTT
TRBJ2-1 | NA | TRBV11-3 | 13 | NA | CAGASRNGNGQFF | TGTGCCGGCGCTAGCAGGAATGGGAATGGGCAGTTCTTC
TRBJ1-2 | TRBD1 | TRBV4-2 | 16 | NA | CTSSQDRQGAGYDYTF | TGTACCAGCAGCCAAGATCGACAGGGGGCCGGCTATGACTACACGTTC
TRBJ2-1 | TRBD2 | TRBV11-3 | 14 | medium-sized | CASSRLAGGYEQFF | TGTGCCAGCAGCCGACTAGCGGGGGGGTATGAGCAGTTCTTC
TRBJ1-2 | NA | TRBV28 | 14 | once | CASSLWVILYGYTF | TGTGCCAGCAGTTTGTGGGTAATTCTCTATGGCTACACCTTC
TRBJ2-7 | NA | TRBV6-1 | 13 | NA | CASTRNTDYQQCF | TGTGCCAGCACCCGAAATACTGACTACCAGCAGTGCTTC
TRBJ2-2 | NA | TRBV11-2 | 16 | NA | CASSPGPQSNTGELFF | TGTGCCAGCAGCCCCGGTCCCCAATCGAACACCGGGGAGTTGTTTTTT
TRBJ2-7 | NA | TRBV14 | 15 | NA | CASSQAAGTEYEQYF | TGTGCCAGCAGCCAGGCAGCTGGGACTGAGTACGAGCAGTACTTC
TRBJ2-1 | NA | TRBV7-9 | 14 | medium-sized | CASSSGSLYNEQFF | TGTGCCAGCAGCTCCGGGAGCCTATACAATGAGCAGTTCTTC
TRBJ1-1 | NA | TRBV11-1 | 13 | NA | CASSFRLNTGAIF | TGTGCCAGCAGCTTCCGGCTGAACACTGGGGCTATCTTT
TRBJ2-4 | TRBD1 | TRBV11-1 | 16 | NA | CASSNTRDSSKNIQYF | TGCGCCAGCAGCAATACAAGGGACAGTTCCAAAAACATTCAGTACTTC
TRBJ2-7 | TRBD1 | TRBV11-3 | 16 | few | CASSRWDRNYSYEQYF | TGTGCCAGCAGTCGCTGGGACAGGAATTACTCCTACGAGCAGTACTTC
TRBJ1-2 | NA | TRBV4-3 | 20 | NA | CASSQGEGRGRTATNYGHIF | TGCGCCAGCAGCCAAGGGGAAGGAAGGGGCAGGACCGCTACTAACTATGGCCACATCTTC
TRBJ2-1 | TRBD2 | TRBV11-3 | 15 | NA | CASSRPAGGGYEQFF | TGTGCCAGCAGCCGACCAGCGGGAGGGGGATATGAGCAGTTTTTC
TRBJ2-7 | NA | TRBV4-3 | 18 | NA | CASNQAVRGGHISYEQYF | TGCGCCAGCAACCAAGCTGTGAGGGGGGGTCACATTAGTTACGAGCAGTACTTC
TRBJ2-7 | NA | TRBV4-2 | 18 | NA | CASSQERLGQGGPREQYF | TGTGCCAGCAGCCAGGAACGCCTAGGACAAGGGGGACCGCGCGAGCAATACTTC
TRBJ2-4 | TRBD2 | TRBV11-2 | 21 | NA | CASSHAGTFTGTSGTENIQYF | TGTGCCAGCAGCCATGCCGGGACATTTACGGGGACTAGCGGGACAGAAAACATTCAGTACTTC
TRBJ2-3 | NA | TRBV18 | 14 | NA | CASSFPGVTDAQYF | TGCGCCAGCTCATTCCCCGGGGTCACAGATGCGCAGTATTTT